This entry lists 21 T cell receptor beta chains sequenced from one sample in a study of T cells in Graves' hyperthyroidism and ophthalmopathy. RNA transcripts served as the template for amplifying TCR beta CDR3 regions. The TCR CDR3 was amplified in a first-round RT-PCR using the HTBI primer set. MiXCR, applied by TCRdb to the multiplex PCR reads, yields one record per CDR3 protein. The sample has fewer than 650,000 distinct CDR3 sequences, approximately 15% seen once. The sequenced sample consisted of blood. All receptors come from a woman in her 40s with Graves' hyperthyroidism.

This clonotype was counted between two and nine times. This chain joins TRBV2 and TRBJ1-3; D is unclear. Germline values: CDR1 SNHLY, CDR2 FYNNEI. CDR3 length: 16 residues. Trimming took 6 bases from V and 3 from J, leaving 18 bases between them. CDR3 nucleotide sequence: TGTGCCAGCAGGGCAACATGGAATGTACTTGGAAACACCATATATTTT. Protein product: CASRATWNVLGNTIYF.

In this sample, this clonotype turned up many times. The chain employs TRBV2 and TRBJ2-5; weak D call: TRBD1 (5 bases). Per the germline V gene, CDR1 is SNHLY and CDR2 is FYNNEI. This CDR3 spans 14 amino acids. Trimming shortened V by 2 bases and J by 4 bases, and 11 bases separated the two germline ends. The DNA for the CDR3 is TGTGCCAGCAGTGAACCAGGGTACGGAGAGACCCAGTACTTC. Protein product: CASSEPGYGETQYF. Using reference TRBV2 and TRBJ2-5 for the parts outside the CDR3, the full variable domain is EPEVTQTPSHQVTQMGQEVILRCVPISNHLYFYWYRQILGQKVEFLVSFYNNEISEKSEIFDDQFSVERPDGSNFTLKIRSTKLEDSAMYFCASSEPGYGETQYFGPGTRLLVL.

This clonotype showed up many times. The chain carries TRBV30 and TRBJ1-3; no clear D. CDR3 length: 14 amino acids. CDR1 GTSNPN and CDR2 SVGIG come from the germline V gene (reference sequence). V gave up 1 base and J gave up 8 bases, with 15 bases separating them. The CDR3 reads CAWSGVILGDTIYF. CDR3 nucleotides: TGTGCCTGGAGTGGGGTTATATTAGGAGACACCATATATTTT.

This clonotype occurred many times. The chain uses TRBV2 and TRBJ2-4, with TRBD2 as a possible D gene (5 bases). The CDR3 extends over 18 amino acids. Trimming removed 4 bases at V and 2 bases at J, with 21 bases between. The germline CDR1 and CDR2 sequences are SNHLY and FYNNEI. The CDR3 loop is CASSVSFPSSSTKNIQYF. As DNA, the CDR3 is TGTGCCAGCAGTGTATCGTTCCCTAGCTCCTCCACCAAAAACATTCAGTACTTC. Together with reference TRBV2 and TRBJ2-4, the CDR3 gives the full variable domain: EPEVTQTPSHQVTQMGQEVILRCVPISNHLYFYWYRQILGQKVEFLVSFYNNEISEKSEIFDDQFSVERPDGSNFTLKIRSTKLEDSAMYFCASSVSFPSSSTKNIQYFGAGTRLSVL.

This sequence joins TRBV4-2 and TRBJ1-2, with D possibly TRBD1 on 5 matching bases. The germline gives CDR1 LGHNA, CDR2 YNFKEQ. The CDR3 covers 14 residues. The V end was cut by 1 base, the J end by 8 bases, with 14 bases between. The chain's CDR3 is CASSQAGTQEGYTF. CDR3 nucleotides: TGTGCCAGCAGCCAAGCCGGGACGCAGGAGGGCTACACCTTC.

This clonotype was recorded at least ten times. The chain is built from TRBV11-3 and TRBJ1-3; no clear D gene. The germline V and J ends were trimmed by 1 base and 2 bases, with 9 bases remaining between them. Looked up from germline, CDR1 is SGHNT and CDR2 is YENEEA. The CDR3 loop spans 15 amino acids. CDR3 sequence reads: CASSLVAVPGNTIYF. The CDR3 DNA follows: TGTGCCAGCAGCTTAGTGGCTGTCCCTGGAAACACCATATATTTT.

This clonotype was detected ten times or more. One end of the junction varies from germline; a read error may be responsible. The chain couples TRBV30 to TRBJ2-7, with D unresolved. Looked up from germline, CDR1 is GTSNPN and CDR2 is SVGIG (reference sequence). The CDR3 spans 11 residues. The CDR3: CAWSGRYGQYF. The CDR3 DNA follows: TGTGCCTGGAGTGGTAGATACGGGCAGTACTTC.

Turning to this clonotype: A single base separates this from a much larger clone, so it may be a read error. The chain uses TRBV27 and TRBJ1-1, with D possibly being TRBD1 (5 bases). Germline CDR1 and CDR2: MNHEY and SMNVEV (reference sequence). V was trimmed by 1 base and J by 5 bases, leaving 17 bases between them. This CDR3 is built from 16 residues. This chain's CDR3 is CASSLLKGHLLTEAFF. The CDR3 region has the DNA TGTGCCAGCAGTTTATTGAAGGGGCATTTGTTAACTGAAGCTTTCTTT.

About this clonotype itself: A read error is possible here, since a much larger clone lies one base away. The V call is TRBV27, the J call TRBJ2-7, with 10 bases that match TRBD2. V shed 9 bases and J 4 bases; nucleotides not matched to a gene: 15. The CDR3 runs to 16 residues. The germline V gene has CDR1 MNHEY and CDR2 SMNVEV (reference sequence). The CDR3 nucleotides are TGTGCCAGAGCCAAATTTGGTAGCGGGAGGAATTACGAGCAGTACTTC. Translation gives CARAKFGSGRNYEQYF.

The table lists this clonotype with many counts. The J gene is TRBJ2-1, the V gene TRBV7-2, with D unresolved. Germline CDR1 reads SGHTA; CDR2 reads FQGNSA. This CDR3 contains 17 residues. V was cut by 1 base and J by 0 bases, with 13 bases left in between. The CDR3 loop is CASSLGYGLYSYNEQFF. The CDR3 nucleotides read TGTGCCAGCAGCTTAGGATATGGCTTATACTCCTACAATGAGCAGTTCTTC.

Ten or more counts support this clonotype. The gene calls are TRBV27 and TRBJ1-6; D remains ambiguous. This CDR3 contains 15 residues. Germline values: CDR1 MNHEY, CDR2 SMNVEV (reference sequence). V lost 0 bases, J lost 12 bases, and 15 bases lay in between. CDR3 in amino acids: CASSLSGDPWVPLHF. CDR3 bases: TGTGCCAGCAGTTTATCGGGAGACCCCTGGGTACCCCTCCACTTT.

In its sample, this clonotype was seen a few times. The V gene is TRBV29-1, the J gene TRBJ2-5; TRBD1 matches at 8 bases. The germline V gene has CDR1 SQVTM and CDR2 ANQGSEA. There are 15 residues in the CDR3. Trimming removed 5 bases from V and 5 bases from J; junction bases left unmatched: 13. CDR3 bases: TGCAGCGTTAAACTAGCCCAGGGGGCTGGTGAGACCCAGTACTTC. Protein: CSVKLAQGAGETQYF.

This clonotype showed up many times. V usage is TRBV2 and J usage is TRBJ2-2; TRBD2 matches 10 bases. Germline-derived CDR1 and CDR2 are SNHLY and FYNNEI. After removal of 5 bases from V and 3 bases from J, the junction contained 3 bases not matched to a gene. CDR3 size: 15 residues. In DNA form, the CDR3 reads TGTGCCAGCAGTAGAGCGGGAGGGCACACCGGGGAGCTGTTTTTT. Translated: CASSRAGGHTGELFF.

This clonotype was counted ten times or more. This rearrangement joins TRBV20-1 to TRBJ2-5; 8 bases are a match to TRBD2. V trimming: 3 bases; J trimming: 6 bases; junction bases outside the gene matches: 15. CDR1 and CDR2 (germline): DFQATT, SNEGSKA (reference sequence). The CDR3 consists of 16 residues. CDR3 residues: CSASSPSAGGRQTQYF. The CDR3 bases are TGCAGTGCTAGTTCTCCATCGGCGGGAGGTCGGCAGACCCAGTACTTC.

This clonotype was counted only a few times. The chain employs TRBV30 and TRBJ1-1; maybe TRBD1 (5 bases). Germline CDR1 GTSNPN, CDR2 SVGIG (reference sequence). The ends were cut back, 2 bases at V and 0 bases at J, with 10 bases in the middle. This CDR3 is 14 amino acids long. CDR3 region: CAWSPDRMNTEAFF. In nucleotides, the CDR3 is TGTGCCTGGAGTCCCGACAGAATGAACACTGAAGCTTTCTTT.

This clonotype was counted a few times. The chain carries TRBV6-1 and TRBJ2-2; 11 nucleotides agree with TRBD1. Germline V gives CDR1 MNHNS, CDR2 SASEGT. Trimming took 6 bases from V and 0 from J; bases not matched to a gene: 3. CDR3 length equals 16 residues. Written as DNA, the CDR3 is TGTGCCAGCAGGATGGGACAGGGGGCGAACACCGGGGAGCTGTTTTTT. It is translated as CASRMGQGANTGELFF.

Concerning this clonotype itself: A much bigger clone sits one base away, suggesting this may be a read error. In this CDR3 the conserved last residue, phenylalanine or tryptophan, is missing, so a read error is likely. The V and J genes are TRBV30 and TRBJ2-1; 7 bases fit TRBD1. This CDR3 region has 15 residues. Trimming took 2 bases from V and 3 from J; bases not matched to a gene: 7. Germline CDR1 reads GTSNPN; CDR2 reads SVGIG (reference sequence). The CDR3: CAWSSGDSFYNEQFI. CDR3 nucleotide sequence: TGTGCCTGGAGTTCCGGGGACAGTTTCTACAATGAGCAGTTCATC.

In this sample, this clonotype turned up many times. This chain links TRBV5-1 with TRBJ1-4; no clear D gene. The CDR3 length is 15 residues. Trimming removed 2 bases at V and 0 bases at J, with 8 bases between. Germline V gene data show CDR1 as SGHRS and CDR2 as YFSETQ. CDR3 region: CASSFGDATNEKLFF. For the CDR3, the DNA is TGCGCCAGCAGCTTCGGGGATGCAACTAATGAAAAACTGTTTTTT.

This clonotype was detected a few times. The rearrangement links TRBV5-1 to TRBJ2-1, with D possibly being TRBD1 (6 bases). V lost 0 bases and J 12 bases, leaving 13 bases between the germline ends. The germline V gene has CDR1 SGHRS and CDR2 YFSETQ. This CDR3 contains 13 residues. The CDR3 DNA follows: TGCGCCAGCAGCTTGGCCATGACAGGCGGGCAGTTCTTC. As protein: CASSLAMTGGQFF.

This clonotype has ten or more counts. This chain connects TRBV28 to TRBJ2-3, with 8 bases fitting TRBD1. CDR1 MDHEN and CDR2 SYDVKM come from the germline V gene. This CDR3 has 18 residues. V gave up 7 bases and J gave up 3 bases; unmatched junction bases: 18. The chain's CDR3 is CASINLVGQGASTDTQYF. CDR3 in DNA: TGTGCCAGCATAAATCTGGTTGGGCAGGGGGCATCGACAGATACGCAGTATTTT.

This clonotype was found many times. This sequence joins TRBV4-1 and TRBJ2-3; perhaps TRBD1 as D (6 bases). Trimming stripped 6 bases from V and 2 bases from J, with 15 bases between. CDR1 is MGHRA and CDR2 is YSYEKL in the germline V gene. The CDR3 is made up of 15 amino acids. The CDR3 here is CASRTGTLHTDTQYF. CDR3 coding DNA: TGCGCCAGCAGGACCGGGACATTACACACAGATACGCAGTATTTT.